One and the same sample provided the 27 T cell receptor beta chains below, sequenced in a study of blood T cell repertoires in COVID-19. The protocol was immunoSEQ multiplex PCR, while the TCRdb copy is restricted to in-frame clones and leaves out a portion. The data show tens of thousands of clones, approximately 91% seen once. The sequenced sample consisted of peripheral blood. These receptors originate from a man between 60 and 70 years old with acute or convalescent COVID-19.

The rearrangement uses TRBV14 and TRBJ2-5; D perhaps matches TRBD2 (5 bases). Germline lookup yields CDR1 SGHDN and CDR2 FVKESK. The length of the CDR3 is 13 residues. V was cut by 3 bases and J by 5 bases, with 10 bases left in between. The CDR3 protein is CASSHPGKETQYF. The CDR3 nucleotides are TGTGCCAGCAGCCACCCCGGGAAGGAGACCCAGTACTTC.

The chain is built from TRBV7-9 and TRBJ2-7, with 8 bases matching TRBD2. This CDR3 has 15 amino acids. Trimming at V came to 1 base and at J to 0 bases, leaving 2 bases not matched to a gene. In germline, CDR1 is SEHNR, CDR2 FQNEAQ (reference sequence). CDR3 protein: CASSLGGTSSYEQYF. The CDR3 DNA sequence: TGTGCCAGCAGCTTAGGGGGGACTAGCTCCTACGAGCAGTACTTC. Looking up the rest from reference TRBV7-9 and TRBJ2-7 gives the full variable domain: DTGVSQNPRHKITKRGQNVTFRCDPISEHNRLYWYRQTLGQGPEFLTYFQNEAQLEKSRLLSDRFSAERPKGSFSTLEIQRTEQGDSAMYLCASSLGGTSSYEQYFGPGTRLTVT.

V gene TRBV6-5 combines with J gene TRBJ1-5; unclear D gene. Germline V gene data show CDR1 as MNHEY and CDR2 as SVGAGI. The germline V and J ends were trimmed by 4 bases and 7 bases, with 14 bases remaining between them. This CDR3 has 14 residues. The CDR3 DNA is TGTGCCAGCAGTTTCCGGTCGGACTACCAGCCCCAGCATTTT. Translated: CASSFRSDYQPQHF.

The V and J genes are TRBV7-2 and TRBJ2-1; 7 nucleotides align to TRBD1. With 5 bases clipped from V and 5 bases from J, the junction kept 3 bases outside the gene matches. The CDR3 covers 13 residues. CDR1 is SGHTA and CDR2 is FQGNSA in the germline V gene. The CDR3 here is CASSTTGHNEQFF. CDR3 DNA: TGTGCCAGCAGCACGACAGGGCACAATGAGCAGTTCTTC.

V usage is TRBV5-3 and J usage is TRBJ1-1; the D gene is possibly TRBD1 (6 bases). TRBV5-3 falls under the ORF class, with uncertain function. V was trimmed by 3 bases and J by 2 bases, leaving 14 bases between them. The CDR3 totals 15 residues. The CDR3 DNA reads as TGTGCCAGAAGCTCTCAATCAGGGGTAAACACTGAAGCTTTCTTT. Translation: CARSSQSGVNTEAFF.

This rearrangement joins TRBV29-1 to TRBJ1-1; 7 nucleotides agree with TRBD1. The trim removed 2 bases at V and 3 bases at J, leaving 6 bases unmatched. The germline V gene encodes CDR1 SQVTM and CDR2 ANQGSEA. CDR3 length: 14 residues. The CDR3 bases are TGCAGCGTTGAAACCCACAGGGGTTACACTGAAGCTTTCTTT. It translates to CSVETHRGYTEAFF. The variable domain in full, completed from reference TRBV29-1 and TRBJ1-1, reads SAVISQKPSRDICQRGTSLTIQCQVDSQVTMMFWYRQQPGQSLTLIATANQGSEATYESGFVIDKFPISRPNLTFSTLTVSNMSPEDSSIYLCSVETHRGYTEAFFGQGTRLTVV.

The chain recombines TRBV2 with TRBJ1-1, with 9 bases that match TRBD1. With V trimmed by 7 bases and J by 4 bases, 13 bases remained unmatched. Germline V gene sequence: CDR1 SNHLY, CDR2 FYNNEI. The CDR3 runs to 16 residues. The CDR3 sequence is CASTFTRGQGITEAFF. The CDR3 region has the DNA TGTGCCAGCACTTTTACGCGGGGACAGGGTATCACTGAAGCTTTCTTT.

V is TRBV14 and J is TRBJ2-3; 11 positions agree with TRBD2. The junction had 8 bases not matched to a gene; V was cut back by 4 bases and J by 2 bases. The CDR3 is 17 residues long. Germline V gene data show CDR1 as SGHDN and CDR2 as FVKESK. Written as DNA, the CDR3 is TGTGCCAGCAGCCCTTCTAGCGGGAGGACTTACACAGATACGCAGTATTTT. This translates into CASSPSSGRTYTDTQYF.

The rearrangement links TRBV9 to TRBJ2-3; TRBD2 aligns across 7 bases. The CDR3 extends over 13 amino acids. Germline lookup yields CDR1 SGDLS and CDR2 YYNGEE. Trimming cost V 2 bases and J 6 bases; bases outside gene matches: 3. The DNA for the CDR3 is TGTGCCAGCAGCGTGGCCGGGGGGGATACGCAGTATTTT. Translation gives CASSVAGGDTQYF.

This sequence joins TRBV30 and TRBJ1-3; D not certain. V was pared by 0 bases and J by 0 bases, with 6 bases between. The CDR3 is 14 amino acids. Germline CDR1 GTSNPN, CDR2 SVGIG (reference sequence). CDR3 DNA: TGTGCCTGGAGTGTTTCAGGCTCTGGAAACACCATATATTTT. Translating it yields CAWSVSGSGNTIYF.

The rearrangement links TRBV27 to TRBJ2-1; tentative D call: TRBD2 (6 bases). The V end lost 0 bases, the J end lost 5 bases, and 11 bases lay between the germline ends. Germline V gene sequence: CDR1 MNHEY, CDR2 SMNVEV (reference sequence). The CDR3 length is 15 residues. The CDR3 sequence: CASSLSGGVDNEQFF. The CDR3 region has the DNA TGTGCCAGCAGTTTATCGGGCGGGGTGGACAATGAGCAGTTCTTC.

The chain has TRBV7-2 and TRBJ1-4, with D tentatively TRBD1 (6 bases). CDR1 and CDR2 (germline): SGHTA, FQGNSA. V lost 3 bases, J lost 8 bases, and 13 bases lay in between. This CDR3 region has 14 residues. The CDR3 DNA sequence: TGTGCCAGCAGCTTCAACAGGGTAGGGGAAAAACTGTTTTTT. Residues: CASSFNRVGEKLFF.

The V call is TRBV5-1, the J call TRBJ2-2; no definite D call. Trimming removed 5 bases from V and 4 bases from J, with 9 bases in between. The CDR3 spans 13 residues. The germline V gene has CDR1 SGHRS and CDR2 YFSETQ. The CDR3 DNA reads TGCGCCAGCAGGAGCGTGACCACCGGGGAGCTGTTTTTT. Its translation: CASRSVTTGELFF.

The gene calls are TRBV21-1 and TRBJ2-7; the table's D gene call, TRBD1, was not cross checked with the DNA. TRBV21-1 is designated a pseudogene. The CDR3 spans 14 residues. The CDR3 DNA follows: TGTGCCAGCGGCAAGGGACAGGGGAGTTACGAGCAGTACTTC. Its translation is CASGKGQGSYEQYF.

This rearrangement joins TRBV7-2 to TRBJ2-1, with 8 positions matching TRBD2. This CDR3 has 15 residues. V lost 0 bases, J lost 9 bases, and 7 bases stayed unmatched. Germline CDR1 is SGHTA and CDR2 is FQGNSA. DNA for the CDR3: TGTGCCAGCAGCTTAGCCAGCGGGAGAACGATTGAGCAGTTCTTC. It yields the protein CASSLASGRTIEQFF.

The chain carries TRBV19 and TRBJ2-2; D is possibly TRBD1 (6 bases). Germline CDR1 LNHDA, CDR2 SQIVND (reference sequence). Trimming removed 6 bases from V and 4 bases from J, with 9 bases in between. CDR3 size: 13 residues. The CDR3 loop is CASRGTRTGELFF. The DNA of the CDR3 is TGTGCCAGTAGAGGGACACGCACCGGGGAGCTGTTTTTT. The full variable domain, in which reference TRBV19 and TRBJ2-2 provide the parts outside the CDR3, is DGGITQSPKYLFRKEGQNVTLSCEQNLNHDAMYWYRQDPGQGLRLIYYSQIVNDFQKGDIAEGYSVSREKKESFPLTVTSAQKNPTAFYLCASRGTRTGELFFGEGSRLTVL.

V usage is TRBV5-8 and J usage is TRBJ2-5, with D unresolved. V lost 1 base to trimming and J lost 2 bases, with 12 bases between them. The CDR3 spans 15 residues. Germline lookup yields CDR1 SGHTS and CDR2 YDEGEE. The CDR3 loop reads CASSLFTAPQETQYF. The CDR3 nucleotides read TGTGCCAGCAGCTTGTTCACAGCACCACAAGAGACCCAGTACTTC. The full variable domain, rest sourced from reference TRBV5-8 and TRBJ2-5, is EAGVTQSPTHLIKTRGQQATLRCSPISGHTSVYWYQQALGLGLQFLLWYDEGEERNRGNFPPRFSGRQFPNYSSELNVNALELEDSALYLCASSLFTAPQETQYFGPGTRLLVL.

V is TRBV7-2 and J is TRBJ1-6; D may be TRBD1 (6 bases). CDR1 is SGHTA and CDR2 is FQGNSA in the germline V gene. V was trimmed by 5 bases and J by 0 bases, leaving 14 bases between them. The CDR3 has 17 residues. The DNA of the CDR3 is TGTGCCAGCAGCCCCTGGACAGACAGCTCCTATAATTCACCCCTCCACTTT. Protein product: CASSPWTDSSYNSPLHF. The full variable domain, its missing parts supplied by reference TRBV7-2 and TRBJ1-6, is GAGVSQSPSNKVTEKGKDVELRCDPISGHTALYWYRQSLGQGLEFLIYFQGNSAPDKSGLPSDRFSAERTGGSVSTLTIQRTQQEDSAVYLCASSPWTDSSYNSPLHFGNGTRLTVT.

The sample holds a few counts of this clone. This chain connects TRBV11-1 to TRBJ2-2; a weak D match, TRBD2 (5 bases). This CDR3 has 16 amino acids. Trimming removed 1 base at V and 7 bases at J, with 16 bases between. Germline V gene lookup returns CDR1 SGHAT and CDR2 FQDESV (reference sequence). The CDR3 protein is CASSLDRLSGSGELFF. In DNA form, the CDR3 reads TGTGCCAGCAGCTTAGATCGATTGAGTGGGAGCGGGGAGCTGTTTTTT.

V and J are TRBV6-5 and TRBJ2-2, with 8 nucleotides matching TRBD2. The germline V gene encodes CDR1 MNHEY and CDR2 SVGAGI. The CDR3 totals 16 residues. V lost 2 bases to trimming and J lost 6 bases; unmatched junction nucleotides: 8. The CDR3 is CASSYGLAGGAGELFF. In DNA form, the CDR3 reads TGTGCCAGCAGTTACGGCCTAGCGGGTGGGGCCGGGGAGCTGTTTTTT.

This chain links TRBV4-2 with TRBJ2-5, with TRBD1 matching 7 bases. V lost 2 bases to trimming and J lost 2 bases; unmatched junction nucleotides: 5. The germline V gene encodes CDR1 LGHNA and CDR2 YNFKEQ. This CDR3 spans 15 amino acids. The CDR3 is CASSQTRTGQETQYF. The CDR3 region has the DNA TGTGCCAGCAGCCAAACTCGGACAGGTCAAGAGACCCAGTACTTC.

This clone has a handful of counts. The rearrangement uses TRBV2 and TRBJ2-7; 9 nucleotides match TRBD1. The J segment lost 6 bases and the V segment lost 6 bases, leaving 9 bases of the junction unmatched. CDR1 is SNHLY, CDR2 FYNNEI, per germline. CDR3 length: 14 amino acids. CDR3 amino acids: CASRAGTGSFEQYF. DNA for the CDR3: TGTGCCAGCAGGGCGGGGACAGGGTCTTTCGAGCAGTACTTC.

The rearrangement links TRBV7-9 to TRBJ1-2; TRBD1 might be the D (5 bases). The germline CDR1 and CDR2 sequences are SEHNR and FQNEAQ (reference sequence). There are 14 residues in the CDR3. Trimming cost V 1 base and J 4 bases, with 10 bases left between them. The CDR3 sequence is CASSLGRALYGYTF. CDR3 sequence (DNA): TGTGCCAGCAGCTTAGGCAGGGCCCTCTATGGCTACACCTTC.

The chain carries TRBV7-9 and TRBJ1-2; D not certain. CDR1 and CDR2 from the germline V gene are SEHNR and FQNEAQ (reference sequence). This CDR3 has 16 amino acids. Trimming stripped 1 base from V and 0 bases from J, with 12 bases between. CDR3 loop: CASSLGGSGTNYGYTF. The CDR3 nucleotides are TGTGCCAGCAGCTTAGGAGGGTCAGGAACTAACTATGGCTACACCTTC.

The chain has TRBV7-6 and TRBJ2-7; weak D call: TRBD1 (6 bases). Germline V gene lookup returns CDR1 SGHVS and CDR2 FNYEAQ. V lost 4 bases and J 6 bases, leaving 13 bases between the germline ends. This CDR3 is 13 amino acids long. CDR3 amino acids: CASSSQQGTEQYF. In DNA form, the CDR3 reads TGTGCCAGCAGCTCACAACAGGGAACCGAGCAGTACTTC.

The gene calls are TRBV29-1 and TRBJ2-2, with 7 nucleotides matching TRBD2. Looked up from germline, CDR1 is SQVTM and CDR2 is ANQGSEA. Trimming cost V 2 bases and J 8 bases; bases outside gene matches: 2. The CDR3 runs to 12 residues. This CDR3 reads CSVERGGGELFF. As DNA, the CDR3 is TGCAGCGTTGAAAGGGGAGGGGGGGAGCTGTTTTTT.

This chain links TRBV28 with TRBJ1-5, with a tentative D call TRBD1 (6 bases). CDR1 and CDR2 (germline): MDHEN, SYDVKM. The CDR3 is made up of 13 amino acids. Trimming stripped 11 bases from V and 7 bases from J, with 18 bases between. The CDR3, as DNA: TGTGCCGGACGTAAGGGGGGGGTCCAGCCCCAGCATTTT. Protein: CAGRKGGVQPQHF.